This T cell receptor (beta chain) was sequenced for a study of neoadjuvant nivolumab and ipilimumab in lung cancer. The table came from immunoSEQ multiplex PCR; TCRdb's copy has only in-frame clones and leaves some out. The repertoire holds 13,000 or so clones, with almost 96% as singletons. Trimming at V came to 2 bases and at J to 1 base, leaving 6 bases not matched to a gene. CDR3 length equals 17 residues. The V gene's germline CDR1 is SGHVS and CDR2 FNYEAQ. Here the sequenced sample was peripheral blood, taken after neoadjuvant nivolumab, alone or with ipilimumab, at or shortly before surgery. V usage is TRBV7-6 and J usage is TRBJ2-1, with TRBD2 matching over 9 bases. The TCR originated in an adult with non-small cell lung cancer. Here the CDR3 reads CASSLMGSGSSYNEQFF. CDR3 in DNA: TGTGCCAGCAGCTTAATGGGTAGCGGGAGTTCCTACAATGAGCAGTTCTTC.